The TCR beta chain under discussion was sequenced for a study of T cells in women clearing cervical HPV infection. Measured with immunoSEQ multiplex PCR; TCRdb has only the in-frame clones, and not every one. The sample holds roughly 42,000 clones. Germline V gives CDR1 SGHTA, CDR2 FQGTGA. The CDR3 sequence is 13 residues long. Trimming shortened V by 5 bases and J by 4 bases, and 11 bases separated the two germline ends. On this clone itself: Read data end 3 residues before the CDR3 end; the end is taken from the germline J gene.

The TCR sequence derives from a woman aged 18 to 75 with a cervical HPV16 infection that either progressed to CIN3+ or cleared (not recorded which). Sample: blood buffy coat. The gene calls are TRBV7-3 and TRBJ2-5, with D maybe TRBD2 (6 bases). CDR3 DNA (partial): TGTGCCAGCAGCCTTAGCGGACTAGAGACC. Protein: CASSLSGLET. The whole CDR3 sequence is CASSLSGLETQYF.